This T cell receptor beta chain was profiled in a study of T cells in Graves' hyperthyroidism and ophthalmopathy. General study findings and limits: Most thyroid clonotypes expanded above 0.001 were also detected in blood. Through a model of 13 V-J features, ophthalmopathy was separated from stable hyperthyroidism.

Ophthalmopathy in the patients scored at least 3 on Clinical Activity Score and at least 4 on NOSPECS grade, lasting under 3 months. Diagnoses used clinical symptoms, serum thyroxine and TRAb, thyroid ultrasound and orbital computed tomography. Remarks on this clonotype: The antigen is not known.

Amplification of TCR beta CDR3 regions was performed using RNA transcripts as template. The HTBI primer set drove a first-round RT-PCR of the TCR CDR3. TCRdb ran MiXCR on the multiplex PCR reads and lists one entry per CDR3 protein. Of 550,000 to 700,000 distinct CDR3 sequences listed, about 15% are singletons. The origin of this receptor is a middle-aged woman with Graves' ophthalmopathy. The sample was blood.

The CDR3 bases are TGTGCCAGCAGCCAAGTGATCACCTCTGGAAACACCATATATTTT. Its protein product is CASSQVITSGNTIYF. The genes are TRBV3-1 and TRBJ1-3, with no clear D. The germline V and J ends were trimmed by 1 base and 0 bases, with 7 bases remaining between them. The CDR3 runs to 15 residues. CDR1 LGHDT and CDR2 YNNKEL come from the germline V gene (reference sequence).